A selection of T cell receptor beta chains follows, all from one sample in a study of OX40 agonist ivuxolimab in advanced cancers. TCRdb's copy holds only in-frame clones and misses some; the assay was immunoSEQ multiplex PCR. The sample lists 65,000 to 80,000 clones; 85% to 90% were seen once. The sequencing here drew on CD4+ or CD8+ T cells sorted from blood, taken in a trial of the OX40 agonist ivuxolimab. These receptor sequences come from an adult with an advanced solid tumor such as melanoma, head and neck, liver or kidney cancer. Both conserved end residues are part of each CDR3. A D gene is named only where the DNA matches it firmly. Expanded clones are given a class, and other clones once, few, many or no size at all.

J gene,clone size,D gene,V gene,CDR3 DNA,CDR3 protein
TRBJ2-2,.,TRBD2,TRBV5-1,TGCGCCAGCAGGGAGACTAGCGGCGGGGAGCTGTTTTTT,CASRETSGGELFF
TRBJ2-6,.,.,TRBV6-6,TGTGCCAGCAGTTACGGGACTGGGGCCAACGTCCTGACTTTC,CASSYGTGANVLTF
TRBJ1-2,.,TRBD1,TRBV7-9,TGTGCCAGCAGCACATTTCCGGGACAGGGTAGAGGCTACACCTTC,CASSTFPGQGRGYTF
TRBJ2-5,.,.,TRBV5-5,TGTGCCAGCAGCTTGGTTCAGGGGATCCAAGAGACCCAGTACTTC,CASSLVQGIQETQYF
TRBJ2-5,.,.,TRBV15,TGTGCCACCAGCGAGAATGGGGTACGAGAGACCCAGTACTTC,CATSENGVRETQYF
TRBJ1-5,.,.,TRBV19,TGTGCCAGTAGCGATCAGTCCAATCAGCCCCAGCATTTT,CASSDQSNQPQHF
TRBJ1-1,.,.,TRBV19,TGTGCCAGTAGTTCCCGGGCCCTTACGGGGAACACTGAAGCTTTCTTT,CASSSRALTGNTEAFF
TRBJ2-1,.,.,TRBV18,TGTGCCAGCTCACCACGACTAGACACCTACAATGAGCAGTTCTTC,CASSPRLDTYNEQFF
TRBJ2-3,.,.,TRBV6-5,TGTGCCAGCAGTTACTCGAAGGTGGGAAGCACAGATACGCAGTATTTT,CASSYSKVGSTDTQYF
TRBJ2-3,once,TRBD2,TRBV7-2,TGTGCCAGCAGCTTGAGACTAGCGGGCCGCACAGATACGCAGTATTTT,CASSLRLAGRTDTQYF
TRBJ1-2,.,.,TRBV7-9,TGTGCCAGCAGCTCTCTAGTCGAGGGCTACACCTTC,CASSSLVEGYTF
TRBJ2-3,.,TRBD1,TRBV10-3,TGTGCCATCAGTGGGACAGGGGTCAGCACAGATACGCAGTATTTT,CAISGTGVSTDTQYF
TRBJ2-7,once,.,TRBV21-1,TGTGCCAGCAGCAAAGTCGCTGTTGCCTCCTACGAGCAGTACTTC,CASSKVAVASYEQYF
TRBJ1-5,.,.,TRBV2,TGTGCCAGCAGTGGTCTAGCGGGGGTCCAGCCCCAGCATTTT,CASSGLAGVQPQHF
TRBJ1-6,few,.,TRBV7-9,TGTGCCAGCAGCTTGACAGCTTCACCCCTCCACTTT,CASSLTASPLHF
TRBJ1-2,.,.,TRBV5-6,TGTGCCAGCAGCTCCCGCTGGGGGCGGGACTATGGCTACACCTTC,CASSSRWGRDYGYTF
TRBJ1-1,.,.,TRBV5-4,TGTGCCAGCAGCTGGGTCCCCAGCGAAACTGAAGCTTTCTTT,CASSWVPSETEAFF
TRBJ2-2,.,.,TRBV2,TGTGCCAGCAGTGTTGGCGGCTTCACCGGGGAGCTGTTTTTT,CASSVGGFTGELFF
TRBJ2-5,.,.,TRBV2,TGTGCCAGCATAAGTCAGGGGCAACAGACCCAGTACTTC,CASISQGQQTQYF
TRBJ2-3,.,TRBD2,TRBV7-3,TGTGCCAGCAGCTTAGTGGGCGGGGGTTTAGATACGCAGTATTTT,CASSLVGGGLDTQYF
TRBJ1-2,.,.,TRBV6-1,TGTGCCAGCAGTGAACGGGGGCTCAGGAATAGCTATGGCTACACCTTC,CASSERGLRNSYGYTF
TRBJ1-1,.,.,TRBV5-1,TGCGCCAGCAGCTTACAACCTGGGGATACGAACACTGAAGCTTTCTTT,CASSLQPGDTNTEAFF
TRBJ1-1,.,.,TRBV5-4,TGTGCCAGCAGCGCCGCCCTGACAGGGAACACTGAAGCTTTCTTT,CASSAALTGNTEAFF
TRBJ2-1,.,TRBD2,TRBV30,TGTGCCTGGAGGGGGGGACTAGCGGGAGGTTACAATGAGCAGTTCTTC,CAWRGGLAGGYNEQFF
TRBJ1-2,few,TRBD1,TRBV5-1,TGCGCCAGCAGCTTGGGACAGGGAACAGACTACACCTTC,CASSLGQGTDYTF
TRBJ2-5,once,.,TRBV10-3,TGTGCCATCAGTGATGGTGGCAAAGAGACCCAGTACTTC,CAISDGGKETQYF
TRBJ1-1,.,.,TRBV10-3,TGTGCCATCAATTCGGGGCGTTCTCTGAACACTGAAGCTTTCTTT,CAINSGRSLNTEAFF
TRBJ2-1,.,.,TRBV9,TGTGCCAGCAGCGTAAGCTCTTGGGGAGATAGTGAGCAGTTCTTC,CASSVSSWGDSEQFF
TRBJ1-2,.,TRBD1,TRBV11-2,TGTGCCAGCAGCTCAGGGGGCTATGGCTACACCTTC,CASSSGGYGYTF
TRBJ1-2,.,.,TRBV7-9,TGTGCCAGCAGCGATCGGGACGGAAACTATGGCTACACCTTC,CASSDRDGNYGYTF
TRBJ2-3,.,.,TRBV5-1,TGCGCCAGCAGCTTGGGGGCTAGCAAGTCAGATACGCAGTATTTT,CASSLGASKSDTQYF
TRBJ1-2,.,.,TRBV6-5,TGTGCCAGCAGAAATCCCCCCCAGCTTGGCTACACCTTC,CASRNPPQLGYTF
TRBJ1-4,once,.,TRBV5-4,TGTGCCAGCAGCAACGACCTCAATGAAAAACTGTTTTTT,CASSNDLNEKLFF
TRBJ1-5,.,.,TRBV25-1,TGTGCCAGCAGTAAGGAGGAGGGGCCCCAGCATTTT,CASSKEEGPQHF
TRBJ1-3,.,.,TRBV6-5,TGTGCCAGCAGTACGGGGGTTTCTGGAAACACCATATATTTT,CASSTGVSGNTIYF
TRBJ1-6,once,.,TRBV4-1,TGCGCCAGCAGCCAAGATCGGGGGGGCGGCAATTCACCCCTCCACTTT,CASSQDRGGGNSPLHF
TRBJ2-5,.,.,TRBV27,TGTGCCAGCAGGAGGACTCCTAAAGAGACCCAGTACTTC,CASRRTPKETQYF
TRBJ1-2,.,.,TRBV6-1,TGTGCCAGCAGTGAGTCTGCGGGATATGGCTACACCTTC,CASSESAGYGYTF
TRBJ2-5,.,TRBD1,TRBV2,TGTGCCAGCAGGAAGGGACAGTTACAAGAGACCCAGTACTTC,CASRKGQLQETQYF
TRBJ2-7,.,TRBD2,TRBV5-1,TGCGCCAGCAGCTTGAACCTCCTAGCGGGAGGGTACGAGCAGTACTTC,CASSLNLLAGGYEQYF
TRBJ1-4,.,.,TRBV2,TGTGCCAGCAGGTGGAGCGGCGAAAAACTGTTTTTT,CASRWSGEKLFF
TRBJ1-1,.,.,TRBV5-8,TGTGCCAGCAGCCGAACCCCGACAGGAGGGAAAACTGAAGCTTTCTTT,CASSRTPTGGKTEAFF
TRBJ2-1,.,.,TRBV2,TGTGCCAGCGGACTGGGTGAGCAGTTCTTC,CASGLGEQFF
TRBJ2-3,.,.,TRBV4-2,TGTGCCAGCAGCCGAAGGTTGAATGCCGGGGATACGCAGTATTTT,CASSRRLNAGDTQYF
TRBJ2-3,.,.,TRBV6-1,TGTGCCAGCAGGGCGTTGGAGGGGGCCGGGGATACGCAGTATTTT,CASRALEGAGDTQYF
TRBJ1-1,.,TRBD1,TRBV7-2,TGTGCCAGCAGCTTGGAGGGACAGGTGAACACTGAAGCTTTCTTT,CASSLEGQVNTEAFF
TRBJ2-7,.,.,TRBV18,TGTGCCAGCTCCTCCTTACGGGCCAGCCAAGCGGAGCAGTACTTC,CASSSLRASQAEQYF
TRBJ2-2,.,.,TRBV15,TGTGCCACCAGCAGAGTAGCCGGGGAGCTGTTTTTT,CATSRVAGELFF
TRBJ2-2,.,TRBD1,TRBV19,TGTGCCAGTGGAGGGACAGGCTGGTTTACCTCCACCGGGGAGCTGTTTTTT,CASGGTGWFTSTGELFF
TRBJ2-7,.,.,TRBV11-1,TGTGCCAGCAGCTTAGGCAGGGACGAGCAGTACTTC,CASSLGRDEQYF
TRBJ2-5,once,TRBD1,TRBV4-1,TGCGCCAGCAGCCAAGATCGGGTAGGGACAGGGGGCCGGGAGACCCAGTACTTC,CASSQDRVGTGGRETQYF
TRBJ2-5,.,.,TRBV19,TGTGCCAGTAGCCAAACTGTGGTGGAGACCCAGTACTTC,CASSQTVVETQYF